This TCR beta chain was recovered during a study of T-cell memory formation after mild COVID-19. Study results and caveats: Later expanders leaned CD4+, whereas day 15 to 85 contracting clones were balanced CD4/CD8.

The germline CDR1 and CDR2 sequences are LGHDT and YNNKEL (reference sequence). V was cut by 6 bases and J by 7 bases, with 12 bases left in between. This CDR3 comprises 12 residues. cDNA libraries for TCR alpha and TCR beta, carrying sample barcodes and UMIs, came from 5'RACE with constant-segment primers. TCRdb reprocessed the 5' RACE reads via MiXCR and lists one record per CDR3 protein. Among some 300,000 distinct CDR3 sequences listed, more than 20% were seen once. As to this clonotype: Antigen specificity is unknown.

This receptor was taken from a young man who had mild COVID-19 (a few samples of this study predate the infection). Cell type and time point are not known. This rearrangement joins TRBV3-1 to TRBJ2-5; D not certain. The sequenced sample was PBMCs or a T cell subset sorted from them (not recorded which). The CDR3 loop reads CASRRTGVTQYF. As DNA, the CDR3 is TGTGCCAGCAGACGGACCGGCGTGACCCAGTACTTC.